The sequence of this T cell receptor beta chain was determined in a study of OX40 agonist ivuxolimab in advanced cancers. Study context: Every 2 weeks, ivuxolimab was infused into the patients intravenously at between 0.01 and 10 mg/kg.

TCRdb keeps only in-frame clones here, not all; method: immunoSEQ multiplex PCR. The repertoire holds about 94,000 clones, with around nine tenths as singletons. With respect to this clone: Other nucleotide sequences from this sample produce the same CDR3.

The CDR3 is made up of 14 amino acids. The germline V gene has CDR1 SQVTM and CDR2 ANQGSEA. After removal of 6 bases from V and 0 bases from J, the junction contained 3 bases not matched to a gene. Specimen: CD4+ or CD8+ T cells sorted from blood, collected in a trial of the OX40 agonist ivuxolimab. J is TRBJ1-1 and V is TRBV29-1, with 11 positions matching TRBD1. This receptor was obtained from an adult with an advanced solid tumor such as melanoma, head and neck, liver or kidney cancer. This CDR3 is CSVGQGGMNTEAFF. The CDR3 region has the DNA TGCAGCGTGGGACAGGGGGGGATGAACACTGAAGCTTTCTTT.